This TCR beta chain was sequenced during a study of blood T cell repertoires in COVID-19. Study-level information: COVID-19 samples, acute and convalescent, were from the United States, Italy and Spain.

Seattle's enrolled individuals joined amid active infection and were then monitored longitudinally. Study processing details: Counts of nucleated cells, estimated from reference gene primer amplification, were obtained. Libraries were prepared by immunoSEQ multiplex PCR; TCRdb keeps only in-frame clonotypes and omits some of them. That table is the source of V, J and clone size, and D and trimming were worked out from the DNA. Among 150,000 to 250,000 clones listed, 94% were seen once. The V gene's germline CDR1 is SGHRS and CDR2 YFSETQ. The CDR3 length is 15 residues. The V segment lost 0 bases and the J segment 2 bases; nucleotides outside the gene matches: 5.

This clonotype originated in a young man with COVID-19, enrolled during active disease. The sequenced sample was peripheral blood. The chain has TRBV5-1 and TRBJ2-7; TRBD2 matches at 7 bases. CDR3 sequence (DNA): TGCGCCAGCAGCTTGGACGAGCGGGGTCCCTACGAGCAGTACTTC. Amino acid sequence: CASSLDERGPYEQYF.